The 21 T cell receptor beta chains reported below all come from one sample, sequenced in a study of cytomegalovirus exposure and HLA in healthy donors. The PCR used 60 Vbeta and 13 Jbeta primers. Here immunoSEQ multiplex PCR was the method, and the copy in TCRdb shows in-frame clones only, minus some. The table lists more than 95,000 clones, roughly three quarters of them singletons. Sequenced input: PBMCs. The receptors stem from a man aged 25-45 years in good health and CMV-seronegative.

The chain's CDR3 is CASSGLAGEQYF. In nucleotides, the CDR3 is TGTGCCTCTTCGGGACTAGCAGGCGAGCAGTACTTC. This chain links TRBV2 with TRBJ2-7; TRBD2 agrees at 9 bases. V shed 11 bases, J shed 6 bases, and the junction held 8 bases outside the gene matches. There are 12 residues in the CDR3. Germline V gene lookup returns CDR1 SNHLY and CDR2 FYNNEI.

There are a few counts of this clone. This chain uses TRBV11-2 with TRBJ1-3, with 8 bases matching TRBD1. CDR3 length: 18 amino acids. Germline lookup yields CDR1 SGHAT and CDR2 FQNNGV. The V segment lost 6 bases and the J segment 0 bases; nucleotides outside the gene matches: 13. The CDR3 is CASSQGPDRALSGNTIYF. CDR3 DNA: TGTGCCAGCAGTCAGGGACCGGACAGGGCTCTCTCTGGAAACACCATATATTTT.

A few counts support this clone. J is TRBJ2-2 and V is TRBV6-5; TRBD1 matches at 8 bases. V was pared by 0 bases and J by 7 bases, with 4 bases of the junction left unmatched. There are 15 residues in the CDR3. CDR1 and CDR2 from the germline V gene are MNHEY and SVGAGI. Written as DNA, the CDR3 is TGTGCCAGCAGTTACTCAGGACAGGGCAACGGGGAGCTGTTTTTT. It yields the protein CASSYSGQGNGELFF.

This clone appeared a single time. This rearrangement joins TRBV11-2 to TRBJ2-1, with TRBD2 matching over 10 bases. The CDR3 sequence is 16 residues long. Losses at the gene ends were 7 bases for V and 1 base for J; bases not matched to a gene: 7. In germline, CDR1 is SGHAT, CDR2 FQNNGV. This chain's CDR3 is CASTLRLAGSYNEQFF. The CDR3 bases are TGTGCCAGCACTCTACGACTAGCGGGTTCCTACAATGAGCAGTTCTTC. Filled out from reference TRBV11-2 and TRBJ2-1, the complete variable domain reads EAGVAQSPRYKIIEKRQSVAFWCNPISGHATLYWYQQILGQGPKLLIQFQNNGVVDDSQLPKDRFSAERLKGVDSTLKIQPAKLEDSAVYLCASTLRLAGSYNEQFFGPGTRLTVL.

The chain recombines TRBV10-2 with TRBJ1-1, with 10 positions matching TRBD1. This CDR3 comprises 15 residues. The ends lost 6 bases at V and 2 bases at J; junction bases unmatched: 6. Germline assignment: CDR1 WSHSY and CDR2 SAAADI. The CDR3 DNA sequence: TGCGCCAGCAGGGACAGGGGGAGGGCTAACACTGAAGCTTTCTTT. It yields the protein CASRDRGRANTEAFF.

This clone was seen only a few times. The V and J genes are TRBV5-5 and TRBJ2-7; 7 nucleotides line up with TRBD1. Germline V gene data show CDR1 as SGHKS and CDR2 as YYEKEE (reference sequence). V shed 3 bases and J 4 bases; nucleotides not matched to a gene: 7. The CDR3 runs 14 residues. The CDR3 region has the DNA TGTGCCAGCAGCTGGGACAGTTCCGGTTACGAGCAGTACTTC. Translating it yields CASSWDSSGYEQYF.

This clone was seen more than once but under ten times. The CDR3 coding sequence is TGCGCCAGCAGCCAAGATCGGACTAGCTCCTACGAGCAGTACTTC. Translating it yields CASSQDRTSSYEQYF. This chain connects TRBV4-1 to TRBJ2-7, with 7 positions matching TRBD2. The CDR3 has 15 amino acids. Germline CDR1 is MGHRA and CDR2 is YSYEKL. Trimming cost V 0 bases and J 0 bases; bases outside gene matches: 2.

The rearrangement joins TRBV6-5 to TRBJ1-3; a weak D match, TRBD1 (6 bases). V was clipped by 4 bases and J by 0 bases, with 13 bases between them. Germline-derived CDR1 and CDR2 are MNHEY and SVGAGI. The CDR3 has 16 residues. CDR3 loop: CASSFSDRLSGNTIYF. The CDR3 DNA reads TGTGCCAGCAGTTTCTCCGACAGGCTCTCTGGAAACACCATATATTTT.

This clone came up a few times. The chain combines TRBV27 with TRBJ2-2; 7 bases fit TRBD1. V shed 4 bases and J 4 bases; nucleotides not matched to a gene: 9. The CDR3 totals 16 residues. CDR1 and CDR2 (germline): MNHEY, SMNVEV (reference sequence). The CDR3 loop is CASSSIDRVSTGELFF. CDR3 sequence (DNA): TGTGCCAGCAGTTCTATCGACAGGGTCAGCACCGGGGAGCTGTTTTTT.

Details on this clone: At one of its ends the junction is not consistent with the germline gene, which may arise from a read error. The genes are TRBV7-7 and TRBJ2-5; 8 bases match TRBD2. Germline V gene sequence: CDR1 SSHAT, CDR2 FNYEAQ (reference sequence). This CDR3 has 14 amino acids. In DNA, the CDR3 is TGTGCTAGCAGCCCGGGGGGGACCCAAGAGACCCAGTACTTC. This translates into CASSPGGTQETQYF. The full variable domain, with the rest looked up from reference TRBV7-7 and TRBJ2-5, is GAGVSQSPRYKVTKRGQDVTLRCDPISSHATLYWYQQALGQGPEFLTYFNYEAQPDKSGLPSDRFSAERPEGSISTLTIQRTEQRDSAMYRCASSPGGTQETQYFGPGTRLLVL.

This clone was found a few times. The V and J genes are TRBV2 and TRBJ2-3, with 12 nucleotides matching TRBD2. This CDR3 is built from 15 residues. With V trimmed by 4 bases and J by 4 bases, 3 bases remained unmatched. The germline gives CDR1 SNHLY, CDR2 FYNNEI. CDR3 residues: CASSGLAGASDTQYF. The CDR3 coding sequence is TGTGCCAGCAGTGGACTAGCGGGAGCTTCAGATACGCAGTATTTT.

The rearrangement uses TRBV28 and TRBJ1-2; D is ambiguous. Germline V gene sequence: CDR1 MDHEN, CDR2 SYDVKM. Trimming removed 1 base from V and 4 bases from J, with 13 bases in between. This CDR3 is 15 amino acids long. The CDR3 DNA reads as TGTGCCAGCAGTTTATACGGTGAAAGCGGCTATGGCTACACCTTC. Amino acids: CASSLYGESGYGYTF.

The rearrangement links TRBV6-5 to TRBJ2-5; 11 bases are shared with TRBD2. The J segment lost 3 bases and the V segment lost 7 bases, leaving 4 bases of the junction unmatched. The CDR3 length is 14 residues. In germline, CDR1 is MNHEY, CDR2 SVGAGI. The CDR3: CASTVAGGKETQYF. In nucleotides, the CDR3 is TGTGCCAGCACCGTAGCGGGGGGGAAAGAGACCCAGTACTTC.

The chain joins TRBV5-1 to TRBJ2-7; TRBD1 aligns across 10 bases. The J segment lost 5 bases and the V segment lost 0 bases, leaving 11 bases of the junction unmatched. The CDR3 covers 17 residues. The germline V gene encodes CDR1 SGHRS and CDR2 YFSETQ. The CDR3 DNA follows: TGCGCCAGCAGCTTGGAATTACTGGGGACAGGGGAAGACGAGCAGTACTTC. It is translated as CASSLELLGTGEDEQYF.

The J gene is TRBJ2-1, the V gene TRBV6-6; unclear D gene. This CDR3 is built from 13 residues. V was pared by 0 bases and J by 12 bases, with 12 bases between. The V gene's germline CDR1 is MNHNY and CDR2 SVGAGI (reference sequence). Here the CDR3 reads CASSYSTLERQFF. CDR3 DNA sequence: TGTGCCAGCAGTTACTCCACTCTTGAGCGGCAGTTCTTC.

This clone was observed a few times. This chain connects TRBV5-1 to TRBJ1-1, with a weak D call TRBD1 (6 bases). Between the trimmed V and J ends, which lost 0 bases and 5 bases, there was a span of 11 bases. This CDR3 contains 14 residues. Per germline, CDR1 SGHRS and CDR2 YFSETQ. DNA for the CDR3: TGCGCCAGCAGCTTGGTAGGGGGACGGACTGAAGCTTTCTTT. Translation: CASSLVGGRTEAFF.

The V and J genes are TRBV5-4 and TRBJ1-2, with TRBD1 as a possible D gene (5 bases). Per germline, CDR1 SGHNT and CDR2 YYREEE (reference sequence). V shed 5 bases and J shed 3 bases, with 11 bases lying between them. CDR3 length: 13 residues. This CDR3 reads CASRIGGDYGYTF. CDR3 in DNA: TGTGCCAGCAGAATTGGGGGGGACTATGGCTACACCTTC.

This clone was seen only once. The chain employs TRBV9 and TRBJ2-1; 8 bases line up with TRBD2. Trimming took 0 bases from V and 4 from J; bases not matched to a gene: 6. The CDR3 is made up of 16 amino acids. Germline V CDR1 and CDR2: SGDLS, YYNGEE. In nucleotides, the CDR3 is TGTGCCAGCAGCGTAGGGGTAGCGGGATCTTACAATGAGCAGTTCTTC. It is translated as CASSVGVAGSYNEQFF.

This clone showed up just a few times. The chain is built from TRBV5-1 and TRBJ1-6; D is uncertain. Germline assignment: CDR1 SGHRS and CDR2 YFSETQ. V was shortened by 0 bases and J by 7 bases, with 5 bases between the two germline ends. This CDR3 comprises 13 residues. DNA of the CDR3: TGCGCCAGCAGCTTGGGAGAAAATTCACCCCTCCACTTT. Translating gives CASSLGENSPLHF.

The V and J genes are TRBV9 and TRBJ2-1; 10 nucleotides line up with TRBD2. Trimming cost V 3 bases and J 2 bases; bases outside gene matches: 8. The CDR3 is made up of 17 amino acids. Looked up from germline, CDR1 is SGDLS and CDR2 is YYNGEE. CDR3 in DNA: TGTGCCAGCAGCGCACCCATAGCGGGAGGTGCCTACAATGAGCAGTTCTTC. It specifies CASSAPIAGGAYNEQFF.

About this clone: The sample carries other DNA sequences with the same CDR3. This chain links TRBV28 with TRBJ1-2; D unclear. Germline V CDR1 and CDR2: MDHEN, SYDVKM. The CDR3 is 14 residues long. V lost 1 base, J lost 0 bases, and 6 bases lay in between. The CDR3 is CASSLSTANYGYTF. The CDR3 DNA reads TGTGCCAGCAGTTTATCAACGGCTAACTATGGCTACACCTTC.